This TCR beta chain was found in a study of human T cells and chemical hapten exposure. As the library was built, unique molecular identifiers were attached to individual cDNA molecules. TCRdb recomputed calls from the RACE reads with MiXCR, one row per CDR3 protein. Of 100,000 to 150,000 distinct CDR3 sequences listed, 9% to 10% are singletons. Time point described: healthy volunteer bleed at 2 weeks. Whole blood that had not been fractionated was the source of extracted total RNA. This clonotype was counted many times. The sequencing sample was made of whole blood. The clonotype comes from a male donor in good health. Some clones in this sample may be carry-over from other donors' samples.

CDR3 nucleotide sequence: TGTGCCAGCAGTCCGGGACGGGTGAACACCGGGGAGCTGTTTTTT. Translation: CASSPGRVNTGELFF. V gene TRBV6-1 combines with J gene TRBJ2-2, with D possibly being TRBD1 or TRBD2 (5 bases each). Trimming removed 5 bases from V and 1 base from J, with 11 bases in between. The germline V gene encodes CDR1 MNHNS and CDR2 SASEGT. The length of the CDR3 is 15 residues.